The entry that follows covers one T cell receptor beta chain sequence. This sample was taken from a study of T cell changes during pregnancy in multiple sclerosis. TCRdb keeps only in-frame clones here, not all; method: immunoSEQ multiplex PCR. The sample carries more than 55,000 clones, more than 85% recorded once. The V gene end was trimmed by 5 bases and the J gene end by 1 base; junction bases not matched to a gene: 3. The CDR3 extends over 15 amino acids. Germline V lookup: CDR1 MNHEY, CDR2 SMNVEV (reference sequence). The sample in question was peripheral blood, obtained after pregnancy. This receptor was identified in a female donor in good health, enrolled as a control in a pregnancy study. The chain carries TRBV27 and TRBJ2-3, with 10 positions matching TRBD2. The CDR3 region has the DNA TGTGCCAGCAGTACAGGGACTAGCGGCACAGATACGCAGTATTTT. Its translation is CASSTGTSGTDTQYF.